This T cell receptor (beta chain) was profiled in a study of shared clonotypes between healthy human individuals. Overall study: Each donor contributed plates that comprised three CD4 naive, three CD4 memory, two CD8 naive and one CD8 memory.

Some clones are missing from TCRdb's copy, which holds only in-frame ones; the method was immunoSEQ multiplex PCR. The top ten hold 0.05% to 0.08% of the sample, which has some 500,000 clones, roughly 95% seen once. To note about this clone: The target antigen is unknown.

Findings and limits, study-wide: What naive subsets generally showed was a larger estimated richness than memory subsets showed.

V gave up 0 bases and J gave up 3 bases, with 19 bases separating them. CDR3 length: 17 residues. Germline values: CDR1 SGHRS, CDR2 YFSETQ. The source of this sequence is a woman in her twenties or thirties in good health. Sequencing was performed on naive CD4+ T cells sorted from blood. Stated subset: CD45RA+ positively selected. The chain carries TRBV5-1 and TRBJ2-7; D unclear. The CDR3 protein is CASSLVPNTERDYEQYF. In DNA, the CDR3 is TGCGCCAGCAGCTTGGTACCCAACACGGAAAGGGACTACGAGCAGTACTTC.